This T cell receptor (beta chain) was observed in a study of T cells after yellow fever vaccination. Study-wide background: Those fractions that held only low numbers of cells were prepared using the SMART-Seq v4 Ultra Low Input RNA kit.

TCRdb reanalysed the 5' RACE reads using MiXCR and keeps one entry per CDR3 protein. The table shows approximately 330,000 distinct CDR3 sequences, with approximately 12% occurring only once. On this clonotype itself: Its antigen is not known.

Study-level findings and limits: Any FACS-sorted repertoire could hold abundant clonotypes that contaminate it from the bulk population. In post-booster samples, most primary-vaccination clones reappeared (approximately 96% CD4, approximately 91% CD8). Some clonotypes, a small share, were shared between CD4 and CD8 compartments.

The germline gives CDR1 SQVTM, CDR2 ANQGSEA. The CDR3 extends over 13 amino acids. V was cut by 2 bases and J by 1 base, with 9 bases left in between. This TCR derives from a man in his late teens or twenties who received the YFV17D yellow fever vaccine. The V gene is TRBV29-1, the J gene TRBJ2-7; no clear D. The sequenced sample was CD4+ T cells sorted from PBMCs, obtained 15 days after the yellow fever booster vaccination. CDR3 bases: TGCAGCGTTGAACAGGCCTCATCCTACGAGCAGTACTTC. This codes for CSVEQASSYEQYF.